A selection of T cell receptor beta chains follows, all from one sample in a study of shared clonotypes between healthy human individuals. Data came from immunoSEQ multiplex PCR; TCRdb stores just in-frame clones and leaves some out. The sample includes more than 450,000 clones, 79% seen only once; the top ten take roughly 13%. Sequenced sample: PBMCs. The source of these receptors is a woman in her 40s in good health. Some clones in this sample may be carry-over from other donors' samples. CDR3s include the opening cysteine and the closing phenylalanine or tryptophan. The D gene is left open where the match is weak. Clone sizes are given selectively: once, few, many, or a class where the clone is expanded.

>NA|13|TRBJ2-3|TRBV9|NA
CASGGLPTDTQYF
TGTGCCAGCGGCGGACTACCCACAGATACGCAGTATTTT
>NA|16|TRBJ2-3|TRBV19|TRBD2
CASSIEGAGHGDTQYF
TGTGCCAGTAGTATAGAGGGAGCGGGGCACGGAGATACGCAGTATTTT
>NA|17|TRBJ2-7|TRBV27|NA
CASSPHLDSAITYEQYF
TGTGCCAGCAGTCCACACCTAGACTCAGCTATAACCTACGAGCAGTACTTC
>NA|14|TRBJ2-2|TRBV5-1|TRBD1
CASRDRTNTGELFF
TGCGCCAGCAGGGACAGGACTAACACCGGGGAGCTGTTTTTT
>NA|12|TRBJ2-3|TRBV27|TRBD1
CASRTTGDTQYF
TGTGCCAGCAGGACGACAGGGGATACGCAGTATTTT
>NA|17|TRBJ2-1|TRBV1|NA
CTSSQEGGGRIGNEQFF
TGCACCAGCAGCCAAGAGGGGGGGGGCCGAATTGGCAATGAGCAGTTCTTC
>NA|14|TRBJ2-7|TRBV7-2|NA
CASSLTQSSYEQYF
TGTGCCAGCAGCTTGACCCAGTCCAGCTACGAGCAGTACTTC
>NA|14|TRBJ2-7|TRBV28|NA
CASSFPTKRSEQYF
TGTGCCAGCAGTTTCCCGACCAAGCGGAGCGAGCAGTACTTC
>NA|13|TRBJ2-7|TRBV18|NA
CASSPPGAYEQYF
TGTGCCAGCTCACCTCCAGGGGCCTACGAGCAGTACTTC
>NA|15|TRBJ2-5|TRBV7-6|NA
CASSRGGEYQETQYF
TGTGCCAGCAGCCGTGGAGGGGAGTACCAAGAGACCCAGTACTTC
>NA|13|TRBJ2-3|TRBV10-3|NA
CAIGSGPTDTQYF
TGTGCCATCGGGTCGGGACCGACAGATACGCAGTATTTT
>NA|14|TRBJ2-2|TRBV6-5|NA
CASRDRPNTGELFF
TGTGCCAGCCGAGACAGACCGAACACCGGGGAGCTGTTTTTT
>NA|16|TRBJ2-7|TRBV5-1|TRBD1
CASSPTGAGHEGEQYF
TGCGCCAGCAGCCCTACAGGGGCGGGCCATGAGGGCGAGCAGTACTTC
>NA|14|TRBJ2-2|TRBV29-1|NA
CSVEVGGGTGELFF
TGCAGCGTTGAAGTTGGGGGTGGGACCGGGGAGCTGTTTTTT
>NA|14|TRBJ1-1|TRBV7-9|NA
CASSFDSLNTEAFF
TGTGCCAGCAGCTTCGACAGCTTGAACACTGAAGCTTTCTTT
>few|13|TRBJ1-1|TRBV30|NA
CAWEGIGNTEAFF
TGTGCCTGGGAAGGGATTGGGAACACTGAAGCTTTCTTT
>NA|15|TRBJ2-1|TRBV18|TRBD2
CASSLTSGLYNEQFF
TGTGCCAGCTCACTTACTAGCGGACTATACAATGAGCAGTTCTTC
>NA|14|TRBJ2-3|TRBV29-1|TRBD2
CSVRSGSFGDTQYF
TGCAGCGTCCGTAGCGGGAGTTTTGGAGATACGCAGTATTTT
>NA|15|TRBJ2-1|TRBV5-1|TRBD2
CASHLLMGGENEQFF
TGCGCCAGCCACCTATTGATGGGAGGGGAAAATGAGCAGTTCTTC
>NA|13|TRBJ2-7|TRBV6-6|NA
CASSFAGSEEQYF
TGTGCCAGCAGTTTTGCAGGGAGCGAGGAGCAGTACTTC
>NA|17|TRBJ2-6|TRBV28|TRBD1
CASSFIQGAAGANVLTF
TGTGCCAGCAGTTTTATCCAGGGGGCGGCTGGGGCCAACGTCCTGACTTTC
>NA|17|TRBJ2-2|TRBV4-3|TRBD2
CASSQPLGLAGTGELFF
TGCGCCAGCAGCCAACCATTGGGACTAGCGGGAACCGGGGAGCTGTTTTTT
>NA|12|TRBJ2-1|TRBV25-1|NA
CASSEPYNEQFF
TGTGCCAGCAGTGAACCCTACAATGAGCAGTTCTTC
>few|15|TRBJ2-7|TRBV27|NA
CASSSTGSAPYEQYF
TGTGCCAGCAGTTCAACAGGGTCCGCGCCTTACGAGCAGTACTTC
>NA|22|TRBJ2-7|TRBV28|TRBD2
CASSLFRLRSLAGAKGSYEQYF
TGTGCCAGCAGTTTATTCCGGTTAAGATCGCTAGCGGGAGCTAAAGGGAGCTACGAGCAGTACTTC
>NA|15|TRBJ2-7|TRBV2|TRBD1
CASKSDRAGVGEQYF
TGTGCCAGCAAGAGTGACAGGGCGGGTGTTGGAGAGCAGTACTTC
>NA|14|TRBJ1-2|TRBV25-1|NA
CATHLRAGGYGYTF
TGTGCCACCCACCTGAGAGCGGGGGGGTATGGCTACACCTTC
>NA|13|TRBJ2-1|TRBV6-5|TRBD2
CASGKREGDEQFF
TGTGCCAGCGGCAAGCGGGAGGGGGATGAGCAGTTCTTC
>NA|12|TRBJ1-2|TRBV5-6|NA
CASSLGRGGYTF
TGTGCCAGCAGCCTGGGGAGGGGTGGCTACACCTTC
>NA|13|TRBJ1-1|TRBV19|NA
CASSIDRAIGAFF
TGTGCCAGTAGTATAGATCGAGCTATCGGAGCTTTCTTT
>NA|17|TRBJ2-2|TRBV6-1|TRBD2
CASSEHFRGRDTGELFF
TGTGCCAGCAGTGAACATTTTAGAGGGAGGGACACCGGGGAGCTGTTTTTT
>NA|16|TRBJ2-5|TRBV18|TRBD1
CASSPYMTGLQETQYF
TGTGCCAGCTCACCCTACATGACAGGGTTACAAGAGACCCAGTACTTC
>NA|13|TRBJ2-3|TRBV7-3|NA
CASSLEHTDTQYF
TGTGCCAGCAGCTTGGAGCACACAGATACGCAGTATTTT
>few|13|TRBJ2-7|TRBV27|NA
CASSTRDTYEQYF
TGTGCCAGCAGTACAAGGGACACCTACGAGCAGTACTTC
>few|16|TRBJ2-1|TRBV5-3|TRBD2
CARSLAVLAGGYEQFF
TGTGCCAGAAGCTTGGCCGTACTAGCGGGAGGATATGAGCAGTTCTTC
>NA|15|TRBJ2-1|TRBV29-1|TRBD1
CSVEDGTGNWGEQFF
TGCAGCGTTGAAGATGGGACAGGGAATTGGGGCGAGCAGTTCTTC
>once|14|TRBJ1-5|TRBV7-3|NA
CASSGRGVRQPQHF
TGTGCCAGCAGCGGGAGAGGGGTTCGTCAGCCCCAGCATTTT
>few|15|TRBJ2-2|TRBV2|NA
CASRPYRASHGELFF
TGTGCCAGCAGGCCCTATAGGGCTTCGCACGGGGAGCTGTTTTTT
>NA|15|TRBJ2-7|TRBV7-7|TRBD2
CASRYTSGLYYEQYF
TGTGCCAGCAGGTACACTAGCGGCCTATACTACGAGCAGTACTTC
>NA|15|TRBJ2-5|TRBV29-1|NA
CSVEDPNKRVGTQYF
TGCAGCGTTGAAGATCCCAACAAAAGGGTAGGGACCCAGTACTTC
>once|14|TRBJ1-4|TRBV5-8|NA
CASSLNQGRGKLFF
TGTGCCAGCAGCCTAAACCAGGGACGCGGAAAACTGTTTTTT
>NA|15|TRBJ2-2|TRBV7-9|NA
CASSFRRANTGELFF
TGTGCCAGCAGTTTTCGACGGGCGAACACCGGGGAGCTGTTTTTT
>NA|14|TRBJ2-7|TRBV10-3|TRBD2
CAISHSGGPYEQYF
TGTGCCATCAGTCATAGCGGGGGACCCTACGAGCAGTACTTC
>NA|13|TRBJ2-1|TRBV28|NA
CASSPSYVNEQFF
TGTGCCAGCAGTCCTAGTTATGTCAATGAGCAGTTCTTC
>NA|13|TRBJ1-2|TRBV7-9|NA
CASSRDSSYGYTF
TGTGCCAGCAGCCGCGACTCGTCCTATGGCTACACCTTC
>once|16|TRBJ2-3|TRBV2|NA
CASSPTEGGGTDTQYF
TGTGCCAGCAGCCCTACTGAGGGGGGGGGCACAGATACGCAGTATTTT
>NA|15|TRBJ2-7|TRBV28|TRBD1
CASSLGTDQSYEQYF
TGTGCCAGCAGTCTCGGGACAGATCAGAGCTACGAGCAGTACTTC
>NA|17|TRBJ2-2|TRBV9|TRBD2
CASSVEAAGKYTGELFF
TGTGCCAGCAGCGTAGAAGCAGCGGGAAAATACACCGGGGAGCTGTTTTTT
>NA|15|TRBJ2-6|TRBV15|NA
CATSRDVSGANVLTF
TGTGCCACCAGCAGAGATGTGTCTGGGGCCAACGTCCTGACTTTC
>NA|14|TRBJ1-4|TRBV11-2|TRBD1
CASSWTGTNEKLFF
TGTGCCAGCAGCTGGACAGGCACTAATGAAAAACTGTTTTTT
>NA|13|TRBJ2-1|TRBV4-2|NA
CASSSRLDNEQFF
TGTGCCAGCAGCTCCCGACTAGACAATGAGCAGTTCTTC
>NA|15|TRBJ2-7|TRBV5-1|NA
CASSLQGGGTYEQYF
TGCGCCAGCAGCTTGCAAGGAGGCGGCACCTACGAGCAGTACTTC
>NA|16|TRBJ2-7|TRBV14|TRBD2
CASSLTGTSGTYEQYF
TGTGCCAGCAGCCTCACCGGGACTAGCGGGACCTACGAGCAGTACTTC
>NA|14|TRBJ2-7|TRBV28|NA
CASRRAGDSYEQYF
TGTGCCAGCAGGAGGGCAGGGGACTCCTACGAGCAGTACTTC
>NA|13|TRBJ1-5|TRBV6-1|NA
CASSRDEYQPQHF
TGTGCCAGCAGTCGGGACGAGTATCAGCCCCAGCATTTT
>NA|13|TRBJ2-5|TRBV6-5|NA
CASSKVQFETQYF
TGTGCCAGCAGTAAGGTTCAATTCGAGACCCAGTACTTC
>NA|14|TRBJ2-5|TRBV10-3|NA
CAISDGGRGETQYF
TGTGCCATCAGTGATGGAGGGCGGGGAGAGACCCAGTACTTC
>NA|16|TRBJ2-2|TRBV7-9|NA
CASRPSEGLNTGELFF
TGTGCCAGCCGCCCAAGTGAGGGGTTGAACACCGGGGAGCTGTTTTTT
>NA|15|TRBJ1-2|TRBV4-3|TRBD1
CASSRDRDDYYGYTF
TGCGCCAGCAGCCGGGACAGGGATGACTACTATGGCTACACCTTC